Listed here are 29 T cell receptor beta chains from one sample, sequenced in a study of shared clonotypes between healthy human individuals. Only in-frame clones appear in the TCRdb table, and some are missing; sequencing was by immunoSEQ multiplex PCR. The sample records nearly 1,000,000 clones, less than 85% being singletons. Sample: memory CD4+ T cells sorted from blood. Subset meaning: CD45RA-negative fraction. These receptors were obtained from a man between 18 and 29 years old in good health.

In its sample, this clone was seen a few times. V usage is TRBV5-1 and J usage is TRBJ2-1; D may be TRBD1 (7 bases). The CDR3 spans 13 residues. Germline V gene lookup returns CDR1 SGHRS and CDR2 YFSETQ. The V end was cut by 3 bases, the J end by 8 bases, with 12 bases between. The DNA of the CDR3 is TGCGCCAGCAGCTGGCAGGGGGGCGATGAGCAGTTCTTC. Protein: CASSWQGGDEQFF.

Only one count was recorded for this clone. The rearrangement links TRBV7-6 to TRBJ1-1; D is undetermined. The germline V and J ends were trimmed by 5 bases and 1 base, with 8 bases remaining between them. The germline CDR1 and CDR2 sequences are SGHVS and FNYEAQ. The CDR3 length is 13 residues. CDR3 DNA sequence: TGTGCCAGCAGCGTGACACCGAACACTGAAGCTTTCTTT. Its translation is CASSVTPNTEAFF.

Concerning this clone itself: The sample has other DNA sequences that encode this CDR3 too. V is TRBV5-6 and J is TRBJ2-4; a weak D match, TRBD1 (5 bases). The CDR3 loop spans 14 amino acids. Deletions cut 2 bases from V and 1 base from J, with 7 bases between. Germline V gene data show CDR1 as SGHDT and CDR2 as YYEEEE. This CDR3 reads CASSFSGAKNIQYF. The CDR3 region has the DNA TGTGCCAGCAGCTTTTCAGGGGCCAAAAACATTCAGTACTTC.

The V call is TRBV29-1, the J call TRBJ1-5; D perhaps matches TRBD1 (5 bases). This CDR3 contains 14 residues. The germline gives CDR1 SQVTM, CDR2 ANQGSEA. V was cut by 6 bases and J by 5 bases, with 17 bases left in between. The CDR3 here is CSVWGRKGHQPQHF. In DNA form, the CDR3 reads TGCAGCGTATGGGGACGTAAAGGGCATCAGCCCCAGCATTTT. The full variable domain, completed using reference TRBV29-1 and TRBJ1-5, is SAVISQKPSRDICQRGTSLTIQCQVDSQVTMMFWYRQQPGQSLTLIATANQGSEATYESGFVIDKFPISRPNLTFSTLTVSNMSPEDSSIYLCSVWGRKGHQPQHFGDGTRLSIL.

This clone was counted a few times. Sequence at one end of the junction differs from germline and may be a read error. The genes are TRBV7-7 and TRBJ2-3; 9 positions match TRBD2. The CDR3 sequence is 16 residues long. Per the germline V gene, CDR1 is SSHAT and CDR2 is FNYEAQ (reference sequence). CDR3 region: CASSLGGGRETDTQYF. DNA for the CDR3: TGTGCTAGCAGCTTAGGAGGCGGGAGGGAAACAGATACGCAGTATTTT.

The chain carries TRBV7-9 and TRBJ2-6; 7 positions match TRBD2. V shed 3 bases and J 2 bases; nucleotides not matched to a gene: 7. The CDR3 is made up of 17 amino acids. Looked up from germline, CDR1 is SEHNR and CDR2 is FQNEAQ (reference sequence). The CDR3 region is CASSFYGGTTGANVLTF. CDR3 bases: TGTGCCAGCAGCTTCTACGGGGGGACGACTGGGGCCAACGTCCTGACTTTC. Using reference TRBV7-9 and TRBJ2-6 for the parts outside the CDR3, the full variable domain is DTGVSQNPRHKITKRGQNVTFRCDPISEHNRLYWYRQTLGQGPEFLTYFQNEAQLEKSRLLSDRFSAERPKGSFSTLEIQRTEQGDSAMYLCASSFYGGTTGANVLTFGAGSRLTVL.

This clone showed up just once. The V call is TRBV11-3, the J call TRBJ2-1; D perhaps matches TRBD2 (6 bases). The CDR3 has 14 residues. Germline-derived CDR1 and CDR2 are SGHNT and YENEEA. Trimming shortened V by 3 bases and J by 7 bases, and 13 bases separated the two germline ends. The CDR3 DNA sequence: TGTGCCAGCAGCTTGCAGGGCCGGGGGAATGAGCAGTTCTTC. It specifies CASSLQGRGNEQFF. Using reference TRBV11-3 and TRBJ2-1 for the parts outside the CDR3, the full variable domain is EAGVVQSPRYKIIEKKQPVAFWCNPISGHNTLYWYLQNLGQGPELLIRYENEEAVDDSQLPKDRFSAERLKGVDSTLKIQPAELGDSAVYLCASSLQGRGNEQFFGPGTRLTVL.

The V gene is TRBV29-1, the J gene TRBJ2-3; a weak D match, TRBD2 (5 bases). Germline V lookup: CDR1 SQVTM, CDR2 ANQGSEA. Trimming pared 4 bases from V and 4 bases from J, leaving 9 bases between. This CDR3 region has 12 residues. The CDR3 loop reads CSVGRGADTQYF. DNA for the CDR3: TGCAGCGTTGGTCGGGGAGCAGATACGCAGTATTTT.

Remarks on this clone: The sample contains more than one DNA sequence encoding this CDR3. The rearrangement joins TRBV7-2 to TRBJ2-7; 7 bases agree with TRBD2. The CDR3 loop spans 15 amino acids. J lost 0 bases, V lost 1 base, and 3 bases had no gene match. Germline V gene sequence: CDR1 SGHTA, CDR2 FQGNSA. The CDR3 DNA is TGTGCCAGCAGCTTAGAAGCGGGGAGCTCCTACGAGCAGTACTTC. This codes for CASSLEAGSSYEQYF.

V usage is TRBV5-5 and J usage is TRBJ2-7, with D perhaps matching TRBD2 (6 bases). This CDR3 comprises 15 residues. V was shortened by 3 bases and J by 9 bases, with 22 bases between the two germline ends. Germline CDR1 SGHKS, CDR2 YYEKEE (reference sequence). CDR3 loop: CASSSEGYFGEWQYF. The CDR3 region has the DNA TGTGCCAGCAGCTCGGAGGGCTACTTCGGGGAATGGCAGTACTTC.

The chain joins TRBV30 to TRBJ1-6, with D tentatively TRBD1 (6 bases). Trimming pared 3 bases from V and 7 bases from J, leaving 13 bases between. This CDR3 has 14 residues. Looked up from germline, CDR1 is GTSNPN and CDR2 is SVGIG (reference sequence). The CDR3 nucleotides read TGTGCCTGGAGGTCGGGGGCGTTAAATTCACCCCTCCACTTT. Protein sequence: CAWRSGALNSPLHF.

This clone showed up just a few times. The chain links TRBV6-1 to TRBJ2-3; TRBD2 is a possible D gene (5 bases). V lost 3 bases to trimming and J lost 0 bases, with 10 bases between them. Looked up from germline, CDR1 is MNHNS and CDR2 is SASEGT. The CDR3 is 15 amino acids. In DNA form, the CDR3 reads TGTGCCAGCAGTGACCTCGGGGTAAGCACAGATACGCAGTATTTT. This gives the protein CASSDLGVSTDTQYF.

This clone was seen only a few times. The V and J genes are TRBV4-3 and TRBJ2-3; possibly TRBD2 for D (6 bases). V lost 2 bases and J 8 bases, leaving 14 bases between the germline ends. Germline V gene sequence: CDR1 LGHNA, CDR2 YSLEER. CDR3 length: 14 amino acids. CDR3 protein: CASSQTGTPGTQYF. In nucleotides, the CDR3 is TGCGCCAGCAGCCAAACTGGGACTCCCGGTACGCAGTATTTT.

The CDR3 nucleotides read TGTGCCAGCAGCTGGGACGGTTACGAGCAGTACTTC. Its protein product is CASSWDGYEQYF. This sequence joins TRBV7-2 and TRBJ2-7, with D perhaps given as TRBD1 or TRBD2 (5 bases each). Trimming pared 4 bases from V and 4 bases from J, leaving 8 bases between. The germline V gene has CDR1 SGHTA and CDR2 FQGNSA. The CDR3 contains 12 residues.

The chain links TRBV10-3 to TRBJ2-5; D is uncertain. The CDR3 extends over 13 amino acids. Looked up from germline, CDR1 is ENHRY and CDR2 is SYGVKD. Trimming took 8 bases from V and 2 from J, leaving 12 bases between them. In nucleotides, the CDR3 is TGTGCCATCCGTAAGCGACTGCAAGAGACCCAGTACTTC. It specifies CAIRKRLQETQYF.

The J gene is TRBJ2-4, the V gene TRBV30; TRBD2 agrees at 8 bases. V shed 4 bases, J shed 9 bases, and the junction held 8 bases outside the gene matches. Germline V lookup: CDR1 GTSNPN, CDR2 SVGIG (reference sequence). The CDR3 runs 13 residues. The CDR3 spells CAWNPGGQGIQYF. DNA for the CDR3: TGTGCCTGGAACCCGGGGGGGCAAGGCATTCAGTACTTC.

The genes are TRBV25-1 and TRBJ1-2; 11 nucleotides match TRBD1. Trimming cost V 5 bases and J 5 bases; bases outside gene matches: 7. The germline gives CDR1 MGHDK, CDR2 SYGVNS. The CDR3 runs 15 residues. The CDR3 nucleotides are TGTGCCAGCAGTTTTCCTGGACAGGGGGCGTATGGCTACACCTTC. This gives the protein CASSFPGQGAYGYTF.

As to this clone: This CDR3 is also generated by other DNA sequences in the sample. The chain employs TRBV5-4 and TRBJ2-6; no definite D call. The CDR3 is 15 residues long. V was clipped by 0 bases and J by 4 bases, with 8 bases between them. CDR1 SGHNT and CDR2 YYREEE come from the germline V gene (reference sequence). The CDR3 sequence: CASSLEGSGANVLTF. The CDR3 coding sequence is TGTGCCAGCAGCTTGGAGGGTTCAGGGGCCAACGTCCTGACTTTC.

As to this clone: One base away lies a much larger clone, so this may be a sequencing read error. The same CDR3 arises from other DNA sequences in this sample as well. The chain employs TRBV18 and TRBJ2-7; 10 nucleotides line up with TRBD1. The V gene's germline CDR1 is KGHSH and CDR2 LQKENI. CDR3 length equals 14 residues. Trimming took 2 bases from V and 4 from J; bases not matched to a gene: 2. This CDR3 is CASSPGTGVYEQYF. CDR3 bases: TGTGCCAGCTCACCAGGGACAGGGGTATACGAGCAGTACTTC. The full variable domain, rest sourced from reference TRBV18 and TRBJ2-7, is NAGVMQNPRHLVRRRGQEARLRCSPMKGHSHVYWYRQLPEEGLKFMVYLQKENIIDESGMPKERFSAEFPKEGPSILRIQQVVRGDSAAYFCASSPGTGVYEQYFGPGTRLTVT.

The rearrangement links TRBV5-5 to TRBJ1-6; TRBD1 aligns across 10 bases. The length of the CDR3 is 14 residues. The germline V gene has CDR1 SGHKS and CDR2 YYEKEE (reference sequence). V lost 4 bases and J lost 9; bases outside the gene matches: 4. The CDR3 DNA sequence: TGTGCCAGCAGCCTCGACAGGGGGCTTTCACCCCTCCACTTT. It translates to CASSLDRGLSPLHF.

Points on this clone: Other DNA sequences from this sample encode an identical CDR3 as well. The chain joins TRBV10-3 to TRBJ1-1; D not certain. Germline-derived CDR1 and CDR2 are ENHRY and SYGVKD. This CDR3 has 13 residues. V was pared by 0 bases and J by 5 bases, with 7 bases between. The CDR3 region has the DNA TGTGCCATCAGTGAGTCGAGAGATACTGAAGCTTTCTTT. Encoded protein: CAISESRDTEAFF.

This clone was found many times. V usage is TRBV6-5 and J usage is TRBJ1-2; 12 bases line up with TRBD1. The V and J ends lost 7 bases and 6 bases, in that order; junction bases with no gene match: 6. The CDR3 has 14 residues. Germline loops: CDR1 MNHEY, CDR2 SVGAGI. This CDR3 is CASTGQGALDGYTF. The CDR3 nucleotides read TGTGCCAGCACGGGACAGGGGGCATTGGATGGCTACACCTTC.

The gene calls are TRBV10-3 and TRBJ2-7, with 10 bases lining up with TRBD1. The V gene end was trimmed by 3 bases and the J gene end by 3 bases; junction bases not matched to a gene: 5. The CDR3 is 15 amino acids. Looked up from germline, CDR1 is ENHRY and CDR2 is SYGVKD. The CDR3 region is CAISEGTGEGYEQYF. The CDR3 nucleotides read TGTGCCATCAGTGAAGGGACAGGGGAAGGCTACGAGCAGTACTTC.

Here the CDR3 DNA reads TGCGCCAGCAGTCAATCCTCTAGCGGGATTATCTCCTACGAGCAGTACTTC. This codes for CASSQSSSGIISYEQYF. V and J are TRBV23-1 and TRBJ2-7; 9 positions match TRBD2. TRBV23-1 counts as an open reading frame of uncertain function. V lost 0 bases, J lost 0 bases, and 6 bases stayed unmatched. The CDR3 is 17 residues long.

This chain uses TRBV5-4 with TRBJ2-7, with D uncertain. Germline V gene data show CDR1 as SGHNT and CDR2 as YYREEE (reference sequence). V was shortened by 5 bases and J by 0 bases, with 9 bases between the two germline ends. The CDR3 contains 13 residues. CDR3: CASSVFSSYEQYF. In DNA form, the CDR3 reads TGTGCCAGCAGTGTCTTTAGCTCCTACGAGCAGTACTTC.

This clone was detected once. The chain carries TRBV28 and TRBJ2-5, with 12 bases aligning to TRBD2. V was pared by 7 bases and J by 2 bases, with 8 bases of the junction left unmatched. CDR1 MDHEN and CDR2 SYDVKM come from the germline V gene. This CDR3 comprises 16 residues. Written as DNA, the CDR3 is TGTGCCAGCACAGTCCCGACTAGCGGGAGACAAGAGACCCAGTACTTC. Amino acid sequence: CASTVPTSGRQETQYF.

The chain is built from TRBV7-6 and TRBJ2-2, with TRBD1 matching 8 bases. Looked up from germline, CDR1 is SGHVS and CDR2 is FNYEAQ. The junction had 9 bases not matched to a gene; V was cut back by 2 bases and J by 1 base. CDR3 length: 18 amino acids. The CDR3 loop is CASSLLSYRGVNTGELFF. As DNA, the CDR3 is TGTGCCAGCAGCTTACTCTCTTACAGGGGGGTGAACACCGGGGAGCTGTTTTTT.

The CDR3 is CASSYLPTYNSPLHF. The CDR3 DNA is TGTGCCAGCAGTTACCTCCCGACTTATAATTCACCCCTCCACTTT. This chain connects TRBV6-5 to TRBJ1-6; D is unresolved. Per the germline V gene, CDR1 is MNHEY and CDR2 is SVGAGI. V dropped 2 bases and J dropped 4 bases, with 9 bases sitting between them. This CDR3 has 15 residues.

This rearrangement joins TRBV2 to TRBJ1-6; D remains unclear. The CDR3 length is 14 residues. Germline CDR1 reads SNHLY; CDR2 reads FYNNEI. Trimming left V 1 base short and J 9 bases short, with 10 bases between. CDR3: CASSEVGPASPLHF. In DNA, the CDR3 is TGTGCCAGCAGTGAAGTAGGGCCGGCTTCACCCCTCCACTTT.